One TCR beta chain is described in this entry. No antigen is known for it. Libraries of bulk TCR were made by previously described methods (with listed TCR primers). TCRdb re-analysed the PCR reads in MiXCR, keeping a single row per CDR3 protein. This table holds fewer than 350,000 distinct CDR3 sequences, roughly 24% found once. This record belongs to a study of molecular identifiers for immune sequencing clone quantification. Study outcomes and limitations: Over 99% of effector molecules, but under 1% in naive cells, were held by clones with more than 20 RNA copies.

V lost 5 bases, J lost 15 bases, and 18 bases stayed unmatched. The CDR3 covers 16 residues. Looked up from germline, CDR1 is SEHNR and CDR2 is FQNEAQ (reference sequence). J is TRBJ2-1 and V is TRBV7-9, with 11 bases matching TRBD2. The sequenced sample consisted of naive CD8+ T cells from blood, with Jurkat cell RNA spiked in. Described subset: FACS-sorted CD8+CD4-CCR7+CD45RA+ naive T cells. The source is a human donor in good health. Some libraries in this study had Jurkat cell RNA spiked in. The CDR3 spells CASSNSGTSGVSLWFF. In nucleotides, the CDR3 is TGTGCCAGCAGCAATTCCGGGACTAGCGGCGTCTCGCTCTGGTTCTTC. The full variable domain, rest sourced from reference TRBV7-9 and TRBJ2-1, is DTGVSQNPRHKITKRGQNVTFRCDPISEHNRLYWYRQTLGQGPEFLTYFQNEAQLEKSRLLSDRFSAERPKGSFSTLEIQRTEQGDSAMYLCASSNSGTSGVSLWFFGPGTRLTVL.